This T cell receptor beta chain was found in a study of T cells after posttransplantation cyclophosphamide. General study results and limits: Donor-recipient repertoire similarity was low at 1-2 months, rising over year one. After PTCy, TRB diversity resembled that of CNI/methotrexate controls. Tissue-infiltrating T cells from skin or gut overlapped little with blood T cells.

Assay: immunoSEQ multiplex PCR; the TCRdb copy retains only in-frame clones and omits some. The sample contains tens of thousands of clones, none of them singletons. This clone appeared a few times. Its specificity is not known. The sample holds other DNA sequences that translate to the same CDR3. Germline V gives CDR1 SGHTA, CDR2 FQGNSA. The V end was cut by 5 bases, the J end by 0 bases, with 13 bases between. The CDR3 runs 15 residues. The TCR originated in a man aged 50-59 years in good health, CMV-negative, and a related stem cell transplant donor. V gene TRBV7-2 combines with J gene TRBJ1-1; perhaps TRBD1 as D (5 bases). The sequenced material came from PBMCs. Written as DNA, the CDR3 is TGTGCCAGCAGCCTGGACACCCCCGTGAACACTGAAGCTTTCTTT. Translating it yields CASSLDTPVNTEAFF.